Listed below are T cell receptor beta chains from one sample, sequenced in a study of blood T cell repertoires in COVID-19. Using immunoSEQ multiplex PCR, the repertoire was profiled, and TCRdb retains in-frame clones only, with some absent. The sample carries over 150,000 clones, approximately 86% recorded once. Sequenced input: peripheral blood. All receptors derive from a man in his forties or fifties with active or convalescent COVID-19. CDR3s include the opening cysteine and the closing phenylalanine or tryptophan. The D gene is left open where the match is weak. Clone size is shown for a subset of rows, as once, few, many or a class of expanded clone.

TRBJ2-5 | . | . | TRBV7-3 | CASSLSGAQETQYF | TGTGCCAGCAGCTTAAGCGGGGCACAAGAGACCCAGTACTTC
TRBJ2-2 | . | once | TRBV5-1 | CASSPLGGITGELFF | TGCGCCAGCAGTCCGCTTGGGGGGATCACCGGGGAGCTGTTTTTT
TRBJ1-3 | . | . | TRBV23-1 | CASSPPLGASSGNTIYF | TGCGCCAGCAGCCCACCCTTGGGGGCCAGCTCTGGAAACACCATATATTTT
TRBJ2-7 | TRBD1 | once | TRBV5-4 | CASSPGGQGAGEQYF | TGTGCCAGCAGCCCCGGGGGACAGGGGGCGGGCGAGCAGTACTTC
TRBJ2-2 | TRBD2 | . | TRBV28 | CASRPSGGGVGELFF | TGTGCCAGCAGACCTAGCGGGGGTGGTGTCGGGGAGCTGTTTTTT
TRBJ2-1 | TRBD1 | . | TRBV11-2 | CASCRTGNANEQFF | TGTGCCTCCTGCAGGACAGGGAACGCCAATGAGCAGTTCTTC
TRBJ2-7 | TRBD1 | . | TRBV5-1 | CASRSTGGSYEQYF | TGCGCCAGCAGGTCGACAGGGGGCTCCTACGAGCAGTACTTC
TRBJ1-2 | TRBD1 | . | TRBV19 | CASTNRDSYYGYTF | TGTGCCAGTACCAACCGGGACAGTTACTATGGCTACACCTTC
TRBJ2-7 | TRBD2 | . | TRBV7-2 | CASSSTSGMTYEQYF | TGTGCCAGCAGCTCGACTAGCGGGATGACCTACGAGCAGTACTTC
TRBJ2-7 | TRBD2 | . | TRBV5-8 | CASSTRTSGIYEQYF | TGTGCCAGCAGCACAAGGACTAGCGGGATCTACGAGCAGTACTTC
TRBJ1-1 | . | once | TRBV11-3 | CASSSQGNTEAFF | TGTGCCAGCAGCTCACAGGGAAACACTGAAGCTTTCTTT
TRBJ1-2 | . | . | TRBV12-3/TRBV12-4 | CASSLTGDYGYTF | TGTGCCAGCAGTTTAACGGGGGACTATGGCTACACCTTC
TRBJ1-2 | . | . | TRBV9 | CASSVGNGEAMGYTF | TGTGCCAGCAGCGTCGGGAACGGGGAAGCGATGGGCTACACCTTC
TRBJ2-1 | TRBD1 | . | TRBV4-1 | CASSRTGNEQFF | TGCGCCAGCAGCCGGACAGGGAATGAGCAGTTCTTC
TRBJ2-1 | TRBD1 | . | TRBV19 | CASSKINPGTARGNEQFF | TGTGCCAGTAGTAAAATTAACCCGGGGACAGCCAGGGGCAATGAGCAGTTCTTC
TRBJ2-5 | . | . | TRBV7-2 | CASSSPGSWETQYF | TGTGCCAGCAGCTCCCCAGGTTCGTGGGAGACCCAGTACTTC
TRBJ2-6 | TRBD1 | . | TRBV30 | CAWSDLPTGDGANVLTF | TGTGCCTGGAGTGACCTACCGACAGGGGACGGGGCCAACGTCCTGACTTTC
TRBJ1-1 | TRBD1 | . | TRBV29-1 | CSAGGQGMNTEAFF | TGCAGCGCGGGGGGACAGGGAATGAACACTGAAGCTTTCTTT
TRBJ2-1 | TRBD2 | . | TRBV24-1 | CATSAGGPVEQFF | TGTGCCACCAGTGCGGGAGGGCCGGTTGAGCAGTTCTTC
TRBJ1-5 | . | . | TRBV28 | CASSFLGADQPQHF | TGTGCCAGCAGTTTTTTGGGGGCCGACCAGCCCCAGCATTTT
TRBJ2-2 | TRBD2 | . | TRBV6-2/TRBV6-3 | CASSYSKNRGLAGTGELFF | TGTGCCAGCAGTTACTCGAAGAACAGGGGACTAGCGGGCACCGGGGAGCTGTTTTTT
TRBJ2-5 | TRBD1 | . | TRBV7-2 | CASRRQGGRETQYF | TGTGCCAGCAGGCGACAGGGGGGTAGAGAGACCCAGTACTTC
TRBJ2-1 | . | . | TRBV6-2/TRBV6-3 | CASSSRRGQTTSYNEQFF | TGTGCCAGCAGTTCCCGGCGAGGACAGACTACCTCCTACAATGAGCAGTTCTTC
TRBJ2-1 | TRBD2 | . | TRBV11-3 | CVSSRQIAGGNEQFF | TGTGTCAGCAGCCGACAAATAGCGGGAGGAAATGAGCAGTTCTTC
TRBJ2-5 | TRBD1 | . | TRBV10-2 | CASPIFLGGKETQYF | TGCGCCAGTCCCATCTTTTTAGGGGGCAAAGAGACCCAGTACTTC
TRBJ1-5 | . | . | TRBV3-1/TRBV3-2 | CASSHQGQPQHF | TGTGCCAGCAGCCACCAGGGTCAGCCCCAGCATTTT
TRBJ1-2 | TRBD1 | . | TRBV7-2 | CASSPQSPGTAYGYTF | TGTGCCAGCAGCCCCCAGAGTCCCGGGACAGCCTATGGCTACACCTTC
TRBJ2-2 | TRBD2 | . | TRBV7-9 | CASSSQLAANTGELFF | TGTGCCAGCAGCTCCCAACTAGCGGCGAACACCGGGGAGCTGTTTTTT
TRBJ2-5 | . | . | TRBV6-5 | CASTIRETQYF | TGTGCCAGCACTATCCGAGAGACCCAGTACTTC
TRBJ2-2 | TRBD1 | few | TRBV5-4 | CASSPGTDLTGGTGELFF | TGTGCCAGCAGCCCCGGGACAGACCTTACTGGCGGCACCGGGGAGCTGTTTTTT
TRBJ1-1 | . | . | TRBV5-6 | CASSGARRGTTTEAFF | TGTGCCAGCAGCGGGGCAAGGAGGGGCACGACCACTGAAGCTTTCTTT
TRBJ1-5 | . | . | TRBV6-5 | CASFKQGRGQPQHF | TGTGCCAGCTTCAAACAGGGTAGGGGCCAGCCCCAGCATTTT
TRBJ1-1 | TRBD1 | . | TRBV6-2/TRBV6-3 | CASSSHQGQGNAEAFF | TGTGCCAGCAGTTCTCATCAGGGACAGGGCAACGCTGAAGCTTTCTTT
TRBJ1-1 | TRBD1 | few | TRBV6-6 | CASSSSDRVGTEAFF | TGTGCCAGCAGTTCATCGGACAGGGTAGGCACTGAAGCTTTCTTT
TRBJ1-1 | TRBD1 | . | TRBV5-5 | CASSPTGASNTEAFF | TGTGCCAGCAGTCCAACAGGGGCCTCGAACACTGAAGCTTTCTTT
TRBJ1-1 | . | . | TRBV20-1 | CSARDKGEAFF | TGCAGTGCTAGAGACAAGGGGGAAGCTTTCTTT
TRBJ2-5 | TRBD2 | . | TRBV9 | CASSSSGGAYQETQYF | TGTGCCAGCAGCTCCTCGGGGGGAGCGTACCAAGAGACCCAGTACTTC
TRBJ2-2 | TRBD2 | . | TRBV19 | CASSIAGGLNTGELFF | TGTGCCAGTAGTATTGCGGGGGGGCTGAACACCGGGGAGCTGTTTTTT
TRBJ1-1 | TRBD1 | . | TRBV11-3 | CASSASGGSTEAFF | TGTGCCAGCAGCGCTTCAGGGGGTAGTACTGAAGCTTTCTTT
TRBJ2-3 | TRBD1 | . | TRBV19 | CASGDRGLTDTQYF | TGTGCCTCAGGGGACAGGGGGCTCACAGATACGCAGTATTTT
TRBJ2-3 | TRBD2 | . | TRBV13 | CASSLAVGGRLDTQYF | TGTGCCAGCAGCTTAGCGGTCGGCGGGAGACTAGATACGCAGTATTTT